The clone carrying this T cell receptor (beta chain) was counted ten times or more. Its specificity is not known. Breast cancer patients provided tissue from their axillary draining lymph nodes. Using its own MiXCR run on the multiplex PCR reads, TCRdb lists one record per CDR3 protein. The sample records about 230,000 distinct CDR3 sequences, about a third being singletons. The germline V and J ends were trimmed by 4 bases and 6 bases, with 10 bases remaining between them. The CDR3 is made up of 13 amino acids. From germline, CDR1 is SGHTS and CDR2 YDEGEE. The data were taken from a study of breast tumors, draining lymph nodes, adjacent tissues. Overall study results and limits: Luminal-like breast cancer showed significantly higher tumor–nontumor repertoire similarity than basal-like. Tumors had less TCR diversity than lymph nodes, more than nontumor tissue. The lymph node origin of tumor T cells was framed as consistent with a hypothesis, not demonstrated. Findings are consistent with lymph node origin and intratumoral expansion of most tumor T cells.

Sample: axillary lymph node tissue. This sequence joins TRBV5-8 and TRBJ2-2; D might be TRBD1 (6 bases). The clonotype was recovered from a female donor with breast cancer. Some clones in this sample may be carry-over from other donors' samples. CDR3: CASSIRGAGELFF. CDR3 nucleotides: TGTGCCAGCAGCATCAGGGGAGCCGGGGAGCTGTTTTTT.